The T cell receptor (beta chain) described here comes from a study of neurological immune-mediated disorders. Whole-study context: Secondary progressive disease was present in 3, and relapsing-remitting disease in around 31, of the 34 multiple sclerosis patients. Study observations and caveats: Levels of TCR clonal expansion peaked in HTLV-1-associated myelopathy and reached their lowest in multiple sclerosis, under those of healthy controls. The multiple sclerosis repertoire cluster was associated with no clinical or MRI feature.

One entry per CDR3 protein results from TCRdb running MiXCR on the 5' RACE reads. In the table there are 70,000 or so distinct CDR3 sequences, approximately 3.4% of which are singletons. Unsorted libraries were derived from 2 million PBMCs stored at -80 C. V was cut by 5 bases and J by 1 base, with 17 bases left in between. Germline V gene data show CDR1 as SGHTA and CDR2 as FQGNSA. The CDR3 is 16 residues long. This clonotype was picked up many times. Its target is not known. This sequence originates from a woman between 50 and 59 years old with multiple sclerosis. Specimen: PBMCs. The chain uses TRBV7-2 and TRBJ1-1, with D perhaps matching TRBD1 (5 bases). The CDR3 coding sequence is TGTGCCAGCAGCCCCCGCCGGGGGTCCGGGAACACTGAAGCTTTCTTT. Translated, it gives CASSPRRGSGNTEAFF. Drawing the rest from reference TRBV7-2 and TRBJ1-1, the complete variable domain is GAGVSQSPSNKVTEKGKDVELRCDPISGHTALYWYRQSLGQGLEFLIYFQGNSAPDKSGLPSDRFSAERTGGSVSTLTIQRTQQEDSAVYLCASSPRRGSGNTEAFFGQGTRLTVV.